A selection of T cell receptor beta chains follows, all from one sample in a study of T-cell reconstitution after alpha-beta-depleted transplantation in children. TCRdb re-called the PCR reads with MiXCR, one entry per CDR3 protein. The repertoire holds some 460,000 distinct CDR3 sequences, with roughly 15% as singletons. The sample in question was PBMCs, mostly from graft donor cells, obtained 360 days after TCRalphabeta/CD19-depleted stem cell transplant. The receptors stem from a boy younger than two who had a stem cell transplant for Wiskott-Aldrich syndrome, so the T cells may come from the graft donor. CDR3s include the opening cysteine and the closing phenylalanine or tryptophan. The D gene is left open where the match is weak. Size is omitted from some rows. Given values are once, few, many or a class for expanded clones.

d_gene	abundance	v_gene	j_gene	CDR3nt	CDR3aa
TRBD1	few	TRBV7-6	TRBJ2-1	TGTGCCAGCTGCAGGGGGTCGGGGAATGAGCAGTTCTTC	CASCRGSGNEQFF
TRBD1	-	TRBV7-7	TRBJ2-5	TGTGCCAGCAGCTTAGCCTACCGACAGGGGAAGGAGACCCAGTACTTC	CASSLAYRQGKETQYF
TRBD2	many	TRBV27	TRBJ2-1	TGTGCCAGCAGTTGGGGGGGTCCGTTCAATGAGCAGTTCTTC	CASSWGGPFNEQFF
TRBD1	-	TRBV12-3/TRBV12-4	TRBJ2-7	TGTGCCAGCAGTCCTGCAGACAGGGGGAGGTACGAGCAGTACTTC	CASSPADRGRYEQYF
TRBD2	many	TRBV5-1	TRBJ2-2	TGCGCCAGCAGCTTCCCTAGCGGGGCGAACACCGGGGAGCTGTTTTTT	CASSFPSGANTGELFF
-	many	TRBV2	TRBJ2-1	TGTGCCAGCAGTGATGAGGTTTTAGGGGAGCAGTTCTTC	CASSDEVLGEQFF
TRBD1	few	TRBV13	TRBJ2-7	TGTGCCAGCAGCTTTACCGGGACAGGGTCCTACGAGCAGTACTTC	CASSFTGTGSYEQYF
TRBD1	many	TRBV11-2	TRBJ1-4	TGTGCCAGCAGTAGACAGGGAGCAACTAATGAAAAACTGTTTTTT	CASSRQGATNEKLFF
-	-	TRBV27	TRBJ2-6	TGTGCCAGCAGTTATATACACCGGGCCCTCGGGACCAACGTCCTGACTTTC	CASSYIHRALGTNVLTF
-	-	TRBV7-2	TRBJ2-5	TGTGCCAGCAGCGCGGGGGCACAGGGAGAGACCCAGTACTTC	CASSAGAQGETQYF
-	-	TRBV5-1	TRBJ2-7	TGCGCCAGCAGCTTGAGTCTTGCGGACGAGCAGTACTTC	CASSLSLADEQYF
-	few	TRBV11-2	TRBJ2-3	TGTGCCAGCAGCTTAGCGGGGTTTCCCACAGATACGCAGTATTTT	CASSLAGFPTDTQYF
TRBD1	-	TRBV10-3	TRBJ1-1	TGTGCAACGAAACAGGGGCGCAGGGCTTTCTTT	CATKQGRRAFF
TRBD1	few	TRBV5-1	TRBJ1-6	TGCGCCAGCAGCTTGGGACAGGGGAGCGCCTATAATTCACCCCTCCACTTT	CASSLGQGSAYNSPLHF
-	-	TRBV29-1	TRBJ2-5	TGCAGCGTTGAGATCTTTCAAGAGACCCAGTACTTC	CSVEIFQETQYF
TRBD2	-	TRBV5-6	TRBJ2-1	TGTGCCAGCAGCCAGGGACTAGCGGCCTCGAATGAGCAGTTCTTC	CASSQGLAASNEQFF
-	few	TRBV7-2	TRBJ2-5	TGTGCCAGCAGCTTAGCTGGACTTCTTCAAGAGACCCAGTACTTC	CASSLAGLLQETQYF
TRBD2	many	TRBV27	TRBJ2-1	TGTGCCAGCAGTCTTAGTCCCCTTTCGGCGGGAGGTCTCGGTGAGCAGTTCTTC	CASSLSPLSAGGLGEQFF
TRBD1	-	TRBV10-3	TRBJ2-7	TGTGCCATCAGACCCGGGACAGGGGTATCCGAGCAGTACTTC	CAIRPGTGVSEQYF
-	-	TRBV7-2	TRBJ2-4	TGTGCCAGCAGCTTAGTTGCCCGGCAGAGGGGTAACATTCAGTACTTC	CASSLVARQRGNIQYF
-	-	TRBV6-1	TRBJ2-2	TGTGCCAGCAGCAATACAGGCACCGGGGAGCTGTTTTTT	CASSNTGTGELFF
-	few	TRBV11-2	TRBJ2-1	TGTGCCAGCAGCTTAGAAAGAACAGTGAATGAGCAGTTCTTC	CASSLERTVNEQFF
TRBD2	-	TRBV10-2	TRBJ2-2	TGCGCCAGCAGTGAGAGGACTCTAGCGGGAGGGAAGGCCGGGGAGCTGTTTTTT	CASSERTLAGGKAGELFF
-	-	TRBV29-1	TRBJ2-3	TGCAGCGTTGAAGAAGATACGCAGTATTTT	CSVEEDTQYF
TRBD2	-	TRBV24-1	TRBJ2-1	TGTGCCACCAGTGATCCCTGGAGCGGGAGCTCCTACAATGAGCAGTTCTTC	CATSDPWSGSSYNEQFF
TRBD2	-	TRBV2	TRBJ2-2	TGTGCCAGCAGTGCAACGGGGGGGCATAACACCGGGGAGCTGTTTTTT	CASSATGGHNTGELFF
TRBD1	few	TRBV10-2	TRBJ2-3	TGCGCCAGCTTGGAGCAGGGGGCGAGCACAGATACGCAGTATTTT	CASLEQGASTDTQYF
TRBD1	-	TRBV10-3	TRBJ2-1	TGTGCCATCAGTTCGGGACAGGGGGCTTTCAATGAGCAGTTCTTC	CAISSGQGAFNEQFF
TRBD2	few	TRBV7-2	TRBJ2-1	TGTGCCAGCAGCGAAGCGGGAGGGCCCTACAATGAGCAGTTCTTC	CASSEAGGPYNEQFF
TRBD2	few	TRBV10-3	TRBJ2-7	TGTGCCATCAGTGAAGCGGGGGGGAGTTACGAGCAGTACTTC	CAISEAGGSYEQYF